This T cell receptor (beta chain) is from a study of Graves' ophthalmopathy and Graves' hyperthyroidism. TCR beta CDR3 amplification used RNA transcripts. In the first round, RT-PCR was carried out with HTBI primers, and a multiplex PCR formed the second round. In TCRdb, the multiplex PCR reads were re-called with MiXCR into one record per CDR3 protein. Counted here are 400,000 to 500,000 distinct CDR3 sequences, 20% to 25% occurring once; the ten biggest clones make up more than 2.5%. There are many counts of this clonotype. The germline CDR1 and CDR2 sequences are MNHEY and SVGEGT. The CDR3 has 18 amino acids. V lost 5 bases, J lost 0 bases, and 23 bases lay in between.

The rearrangement uses TRBV6-2 or TRBV6-3 and TRBJ2-7; the D gene could be TRBD1 or TRBD2 (5 bases each). The receptor was derived from a young woman with stable Graves' hyperthyroidism. Specimen: peripheral blood. The CDR3 nucleotides are TGTGCCAGCAGTACCAACCGGGACGGTACTAGGAGCTCCTACGAGCAGTACTTC. It specifies CASSTNRDGTRSSYEQYF.